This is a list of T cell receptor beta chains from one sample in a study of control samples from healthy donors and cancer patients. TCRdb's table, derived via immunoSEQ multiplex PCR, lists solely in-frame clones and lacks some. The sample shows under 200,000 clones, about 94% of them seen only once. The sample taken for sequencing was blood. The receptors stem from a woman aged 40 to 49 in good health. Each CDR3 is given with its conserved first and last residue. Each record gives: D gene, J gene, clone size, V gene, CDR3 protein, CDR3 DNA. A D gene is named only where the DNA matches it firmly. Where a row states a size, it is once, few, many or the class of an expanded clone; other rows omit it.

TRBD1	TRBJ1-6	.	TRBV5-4	CASSLGTGTNNSPLHF	TGTGCCAGCAGCTTGGGGACAGGAACTAATAATTCACCCCTCCACTTT
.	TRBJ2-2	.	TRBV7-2	CASSIYTGELFF	TGTGCCAGCAGTATTTACACCGGGGAGCTGTTTTTT
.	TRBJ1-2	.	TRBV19	CASSIDSRTVNYGYTF	TGTGCCAGTAGTATAGATTCCCGCACAGTGAACTATGGCTACACCTTC
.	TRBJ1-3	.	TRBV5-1	CASSLVSGSGNTIYF	TGCGCCAGCAGCTTGGTATCGGGCTCTGGAAACACCATATATTTT
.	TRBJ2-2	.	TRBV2	CASKKREVAGELFF	TGTGCCAGCAAAAAACGGGAAGTTGCCGGGGAGCTGTTTTTT
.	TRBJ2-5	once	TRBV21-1	CASSKEGLAEETQYF	TGTGCCAGCAGCAAAGAGGGACTAGCGGAAGAGACCCAGTACTTC
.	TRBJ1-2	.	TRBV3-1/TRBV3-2	CASSSPGSSNYGYTF	TGTGCCAGCAGCTCTCCGGGGTCAAGTAACTATGGCTACACCTTC
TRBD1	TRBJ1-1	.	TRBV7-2	CASSQPGRGLEAFF	TGTGCCAGCAGCCAACCAGGTAGGGGGCTTGAAGCTTTCTTT
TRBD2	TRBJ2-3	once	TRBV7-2	CASSVRLAGGYTDTQYF	TGTGCCAGCAGCGTCCGACTAGCGGGAGGGTACACAGATACGCAGTATTTT
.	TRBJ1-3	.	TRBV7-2	CASSLGGSGNTIYF	TGTGCCAGCAGCCTCGGGGGCTCGGGAAACACCATATATTTT
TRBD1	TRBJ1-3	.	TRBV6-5	CASSEGANSGNTIYF	TGTGCCAGCTCAGAGGGGGCGAACTCTGGAAACACCATATATTTT
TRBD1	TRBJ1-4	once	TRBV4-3	CASSQGTGTNEKLFF	TGCGCCAGCAGCCAAGGGACAGGGACTAATGAAAAACTGTTTTTT
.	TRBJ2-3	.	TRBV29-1	CSVEVTRGPGDTQYF	TGCAGCGTTGAAGTCACGCGGGGTCCCGGAGATACGCAGTATTTT
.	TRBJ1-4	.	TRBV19	CASSIERGVLFF	TGTGCCAGTAGTATAGAAAGGGGGGTACTGTTTTTT
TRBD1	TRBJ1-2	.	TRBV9	CASSPDRWDGYTF	TGTGCCAGCAGCCCGGACAGGTGGGATGGCTACACCTTC
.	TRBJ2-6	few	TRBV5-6	CASSLTASGANVLTF	TGTGCCAGCAGCTTAACGGCCTCTGGGGCCAACGTCCTGACTTTC
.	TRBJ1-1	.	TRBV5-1	CASTSHDGRMEAFF	TGCGCCAGCACCTCACACGACGGTCGTATGGAAGCTTTCTTT
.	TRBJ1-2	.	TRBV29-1	CSVGDGYGYTF	TGCAGCGTGGGGGACGGCTATGGCTACACCTTC
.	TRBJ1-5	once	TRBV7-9	CASSPAHQPQHF	TGTGCCAGCAGCCCGGCCCATCAGCCCCAGCATTTT
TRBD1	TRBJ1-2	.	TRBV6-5	CASSYGQGNYGYTF	TGTGCCAGCAGTTACGGACAGGGAAACTATGGCTACACCTTC
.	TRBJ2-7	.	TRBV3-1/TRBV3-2	CASSQEWSYEQYF	TGTGCCAGCAGCCAAGAATGGTCCTACGAGCAGTACTTC
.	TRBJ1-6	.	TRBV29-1	CSVRQGDRALHF	TGCAGCGTCCGGCAAGGGGACCGGGCCCTCCACTTT
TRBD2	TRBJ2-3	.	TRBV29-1	CSVEPSGSPDTQYF	TGCAGCGTTGAACCTAGCGGGAGCCCAGATACGCAGTATTTT
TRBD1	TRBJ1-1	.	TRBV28	CASSPTGEGTEAFF	TGTGCCAGCAGCCCTACAGGGGAGGGCACTGAAGCTTTCTTT
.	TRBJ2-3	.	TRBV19	CASSPRRLTDTQYF	TGTGCCAGTAGTCCGAGGCGTCTAACAGATACGCAGTATTTT
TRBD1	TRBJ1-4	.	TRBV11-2	CASSLESSGQGRVWEKLFF	TGTGCCAGCAGCTTAGAGAGTTCTGGACAGGGAAGGGTGTGGGAAAAACTGTTTTTT
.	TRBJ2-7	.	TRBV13	CASSLETYEQYF	TGTGCCAGCAGCTTAGAAACCTACGAGCAGTACTTC
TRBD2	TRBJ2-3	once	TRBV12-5	CASGSSRLAGGRTF	TGTGCTAGTGGTTCCTCAAGACTAGCGGGGGGGAGGACTTTT
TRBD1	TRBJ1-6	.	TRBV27	CASSLMKGGGNSPLHF	TGTGCCAGCAGTTTAATGAAAGGGGGCGGCAATTCACCCCTCCACTTT
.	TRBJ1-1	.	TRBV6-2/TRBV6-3	CASSIGQNTEAFF	TGTGCCAGCAGTATAGGACAGAACACTGAAGCTTTCTTT
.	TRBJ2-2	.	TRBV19	CASSIEAGFTGELFF	TGTGCCAGTAGTATAGAGGCGGGTTTCACCGGGGAGCTGTTTTTT
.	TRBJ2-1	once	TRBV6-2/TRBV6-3	CASSGALREQFF	TGTGCCAGCAGTGGGGCCCTCCGGGAGCAGTTCTTC
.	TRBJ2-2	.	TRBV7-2	CASSAIYTGELFF	TGTGCCAGCAGCGCCATTTACACCGGGGAGCTGTTTTTT
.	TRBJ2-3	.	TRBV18	CASSPPTFTDTQYF	TGTGCCAGCTCACCACCCACCTTCACAGATACGCAGTATTTT
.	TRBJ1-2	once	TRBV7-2	CASSLDYGGGYTF	TGTGCCAGCAGCTTAGATTACGGGGGTGGCTACACCTTC
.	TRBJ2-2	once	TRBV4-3	CASSQEVTGLSTGELFF	TGCGCCAGCAGCCAAGAGGTTACAGGTCTAAGCACCGGGGAGCTGTTTTTT
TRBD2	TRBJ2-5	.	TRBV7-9	CASRRLAGMAETQYF	TGTGCCAGCAGGCGACTAGCGGGAATGGCAGAGACCCAGTACTTC
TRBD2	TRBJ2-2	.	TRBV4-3	CASSQDLAGGRVSGELFF	TGCGCCAGCAGCCAAGATTTAGCGGGGGGGCGGGTGTCCGGGGAGCTGTTTTTT
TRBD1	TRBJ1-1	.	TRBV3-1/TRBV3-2	CASSHLTGAEAFF	TGTGCCAGCAGCCACCTGACAGGGGCTGAAGCTTTCTTT
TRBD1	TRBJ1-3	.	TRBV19	CASRIGTGVNTIYF	TGTGCCAGTAGAATCGGGACAGGGGTCAACACCATATATTTT
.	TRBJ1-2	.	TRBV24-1	CATSDSGRGYGYTF	TGTGCCACCAGTGATTCTGGCAGGGGTTATGGCTACACCTTC
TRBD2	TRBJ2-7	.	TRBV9	CASSVVPGAGSGEQYF	TGTGCCAGCAGCGTAGTCCCGGGAGCGGGATCGGGCGAGCAGTACTTC
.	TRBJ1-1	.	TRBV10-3	CAIRQGDTEAFF	TGTGCCATCAGACAAGGCGACACTGAAGCTTTCTTT
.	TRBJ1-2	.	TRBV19	CASSIGQPKGSYGYTF	TGTGCCAGTAGTATCGGCCAGCCCAAGGGGTCCTATGGCTACACCTTC